A single sample gave rise to the 14 T cell receptor beta chains below, sequenced in a study of cytomegalovirus exposure and HLA in healthy donors. The PCR used 60 Vbeta and 13 Jbeta primers. Sequencing used immunoSEQ multiplex PCR; TCRdb keeps in-frame clones, though not all of them. The table has 110,000 to 150,000 clones, 80% to 90% seen once. Specimen: PBMCs. Every receptor here comes from a boy aged 2 to 10 in good health and CMV-seronegative.

The chain combines TRBV9 with TRBJ2-1, with 9 bases fitting TRBD1. Losses at the gene ends were 3 bases for V and 4 bases for J; bases not matched to a gene: 11. The length of the CDR3 is 17 residues. The germline V gene encodes CDR1 SGDLS and CDR2 YYNGEE. As DNA, the CDR3 is TGTGCCAGCAGCGGACCAAGACAGGGGGAACCTTACAATGAGCAGTTCTTC. It translates to CASSGPRQGEPYNEQFF.

The CDR3 loop is CASSETGGRGYGYTF. The CDR3 nucleotides are TGTGCCAGCAGCGAAACAGGGGGCCGAGGGTATGGCTACACCTTC. This chain uses TRBV7-3 with TRBJ1-2; TRBD1 matches 9 bases. The V gene's germline CDR1 is SGHTA and CDR2 FQGTGA. The CDR3 sequence is 15 residues long. V lost 5 bases, J lost 5 bases, and 9 bases stayed unmatched.

The chain links TRBV2 to TRBJ1-2, with 7 bases identical to TRBD1. CDR1 and CDR2 from the germline V gene are SNHLY and FYNNEI. Trimming at V came to 3 bases and at J to 6 bases, leaving 13 bases not matched to a gene. This CDR3 contains 16 residues. The CDR3 sequence: CASSDGQVGPLNGYTF. CDR3 bases: TGTGCCAGCAGTGATGGACAGGTTGGGCCTTTGAATGGCTACACCTTC. The whole variable domain, filled in from reference TRBV2 and TRBJ1-2, reads EPEVTQTPSHQVTQMGQEVILRCVPISNHLYFYWYRQILGQKVEFLVSFYNNEISEKSEIFDDQFSVERPDGSNFTLKIRSTKLEDSAMYFCASSDGQVGPLNGYTFGSGTRLTVV.

The rearrangement joins TRBV11-2 to TRBJ1-2; unclear D gene. Per the germline V gene, CDR1 is SGHAT and CDR2 is FQNNGV. The CDR3 has 15 residues. V lost 0 bases and J lost 2, with 10 bases in between. CDR3 DNA: TGTGCCAGCAGCTTAGAGGGAGCGGGGAACTATGGCTACACCTTC. Translating it yields CASSLEGAGNYGYTF. Full variable domain (missing parts from reference TRBV11-2 and TRBJ1-2): EAGVAQSPRYKIIEKRQSVAFWCNPISGHATLYWYQQILGQGPKLLIQFQNNGVVDDSQLPKDRFSAERLKGVDSTLKIQPAKLEDSAVYLCASSLEGAGNYGYTFGSGTRLTVV.

The CDR3 DNA follows: TGTGCCAGCAGCTTAGTGGGACAGGGTACTGAAGCTTTCTTT. It codes for CASSLVGQGTEAFF. The chain couples TRBV11-2 to TRBJ1-1; 9 bases align to TRBD1. The CDR3 has 14 amino acids. J lost 5 bases, V lost 1 base, and 2 bases had no gene match. Germline CDR1 reads SGHAT; CDR2 reads FQNNGV.

This clone was counted a single time. This rearrangement joins TRBV5-4 to TRBJ1-6; maybe TRBD1 (6 bases). Trimming shortened V by 0 bases and J by 7 bases, and 8 bases separated the two germline ends. The V gene's germline CDR1 is SGHNT and CDR2 YYREEE (reference sequence). This CDR3 comprises 14 residues. CDR3 in DNA: TGTGCCAGCAGCTTGGGGCAGGGGAATTCACCCCTCCACTTT. Encoded protein: CASSLGQGNSPLHF.

The chain joins TRBV9 to TRBJ2-7; D gene ambiguous. CDR1 is SGDLS and CDR2 is YYNGEE in the germline V gene. This CDR3 is 15 amino acids long. The V gene lost 3 bases and the J gene lost 3 bases, with 16 bases spanning the gap. Here the CDR3 reads CASSGKAHQFYEQYF. CDR3 in DNA: TGTGCCAGCAGCGGAAAAGCGCACCAATTCTACGAGCAGTACTTC.

The chain recombines TRBV6-5 with TRBJ1-1; D ambiguous. Trimming took off 8 bases at V and 3 bases at J, with 7 bases between the two ends. This CDR3 region has 11 residues. Germline-derived CDR1 and CDR2 are MNHEY and SVGAGI. CDR3 DNA: TGTGCCAGCTTTGGGCACACTGAAGCTTTCTTT. Translation gives CASFGHTEAFF.

V gene TRBV5-8 combines with J gene TRBJ2-6, with D possibly TRBD1 on 5 matching bases. Trimming cost V 2 bases and J 0 bases, with 6 bases left between them. This CDR3 is built from 15 residues. Germline values: CDR1 SGHTS, CDR2 YDEGEE. The CDR3 protein is CASSFRVSGANVLTF. CDR3 DNA: TGTGCCAGCAGCTTCAGGGTCTCTGGGGCCAACGTCCTGACTTTC. Looking up the rest from reference TRBV5-8 and TRBJ2-6 gives the full variable domain: EAGVTQSPTHLIKTRGQQATLRCSPISGHTSVYWYQQALGLGLQFLLWYDEGEERNRGNFPPRFSGRQFPNYSSELNVNALELEDSALYLCASSFRVSGANVLTFGAGSRLTVL.

This clone was seen more than once but under ten times. This chain links TRBV6-5 with TRBJ1-5; TRBD1 matches at 8 bases. The V gene end was trimmed by 4 bases and the J gene end by 10 bases; junction bases not matched to a gene: 9. The germline CDR1 and CDR2 sequences are MNHEY and SVGAGI. CDR3 size: 14 residues. The CDR3 loop is CASSSTGALYPQHF. CDR3 coding DNA: TGTGCCAGCAGTTCGACAGGGGCTCTCTATCCCCAGCATTTT.

V gene TRBV19 combines with J gene TRBJ2-5, with 7 bases fitting TRBD2. J lost 5 bases, V lost 5 bases, and 14 bases had no gene match. There are 16 residues in the CDR3. Germline CDR1 reads LNHDA; CDR2 reads SQIVND (reference sequence). The CDR3 DNA reads TGTGCCAGTAGTCCTTTGGCGGGAGTGAATCGGGAGACCCAGTACTTC. The encoded protein is CASSPLAGVNRETQYF.

In nucleotides, the CDR3 is TGTGCCAGCAGCAAAGTTCCCGTACAGATCTCTAGCGGGAGTTACTACGAGCAGTACTTC. Its protein is CASSKVPVQISSGSYYEQYF. V is TRBV21-1 and J is TRBJ2-7; the table's D call, TRBD2, has no DNA check behind it. TRBV21-1 corresponds to a pseudogene. The CDR3 sequence is 20 residues long.

This chain links TRBV19 with TRBJ2-3; TRBD2 might be the D (6 bases). Trimming left V 3 bases short and J 0 bases short, with 19 bases between. This CDR3 is built from 18 residues. Germline V gives CDR1 LNHDA, CDR2 SQIVND (reference sequence). DNA of the CDR3: TGTGCCAGTAGTATCCTTCCGGGACTGGCAGCTAGCACAGATACGCAGTATTTT. Translation: CASSILPGLAASTDTQYF.

This clone has a single count. This chain uses TRBV2 with TRBJ1-1, with D hard to call. CDR1 is SNHLY and CDR2 is FYNNEI in the germline V gene. V lost 0 bases and J 11 bases, leaving 19 bases between the germline ends. The CDR3 is made up of 15 amino acids. The DNA for the CDR3 is TGTGCCAGCAGTGAAGCGTTTTCACAGCACGTTTCGGCTTTCTTT. Residues: CASSEAFSQHVSAFF.